Listed below are T cell receptor beta chains from one sample, sequenced in a study of graft-versus-host responses after intestinal transplantation. No cognate antigen is known for these TCRs. Only in-frame clones appear in the TCRdb table, and some are missing; sequencing was by immunoSEQ multiplex PCR. The repertoire holds approximately 120,000 clones, roughly 92% seen once, with roughly 0.16% in the top ten. The sample consisted of unstimulated CD4+ T cells sorted from spleen or lymph node cells, taken before intestinal transplant. These receptors originate from a human donor who received an intestinal transplant. Each CDR3 is given with its conserved first and last residue. Fields, in order: clone size, D gene, J gene, V gene, CDR3 protein, CDR3 DNA. D genes are given only for firm matches. Clone sizes are given selectively: once, few, many, or a class where the clone is expanded.

clone size: .
D gene: .
J gene: TRBJ2-2
V gene: TRBV6-6
CDR3 protein: CASGGAGELFF
CDR3 DNA: TGTGCCAGCGGCGGTGCCGGGGAGCTGTTTTTT

clone size: .
D gene: .
J gene: TRBJ1-2
V gene: TRBV6-5
CDR3 protein: CASRIGTAYGYTF
CDR3 DNA: TGTGCCAGCAGAATCGGGACGGCCTATGGCTACACCTTC

clone size: .
D gene: TRBD1
J gene: TRBJ1-2
V gene: TRBV15
CDR3 protein: CATSRVGQGSYGYTF
CDR3 DNA: TGTGCCACCAGCAGAGTGGGACAGGGTTCCTACGGCTACACCTTC

clone size: .
D gene: .
J gene: TRBJ1-5
V gene: TRBV19
CDR3 protein: CASSILGPNQPQHF
CDR3 DNA: TGTGCCAGTAGTATTTTAGGTCCCAATCAGCCCCAGCATTTT

clone size: .
D gene: .
J gene: TRBJ1-2
V gene: TRBV2
CDR3 protein: CASSDPTNYGYTF
CDR3 DNA: TGTGCCAGCAGTGATCCTACTAACTATGGCTACACCTTC

clone size: .
D gene: .
J gene: TRBJ2-5
V gene: TRBV19
CDR3 protein: CASSSYYTETQYF
CDR3 DNA: TGTGCCAGTAGTAGTTACTATACAGAGACCCAGTACTTC

clone size: .
D gene: TRBD2
J gene: TRBJ2-2
V gene: TRBV5-1
CDR3 protein: CASSLGTSPGELFF
CDR3 DNA: TGCGCCAGCAGCTTAGGGACTAGCCCCGGGGAGCTGTTTTTT

clone size: few
D gene: .
J gene: TRBJ1-2
V gene: TRBV7-3
CDR3 protein: CASSPQGNYGYTF
CDR3 DNA: TGTGCCAGCAGCCCCCAGGGGAACTATGGCTACACCTTC

clone size: .
D gene: .
J gene: TRBJ1-2
V gene: TRBV9
CDR3 protein: CASSVGRNYGYTF
CDR3 DNA: TGTGCCAGCAGCGTCGGCAGGAATTATGGCTACACCTTC

clone size: .
D gene: .
J gene: TRBJ2-3
V gene: TRBV15
CDR3 protein: CATSRVSPTDTQYF
CDR3 DNA: TGTGCCACCAGCAGAGTCAGCCCAACAGATACGCAGTATTTT

clone size: .
D gene: .
J gene: TRBJ1-2
V gene: TRBV19
CDR3 protein: CASSSRATILDGYTF
CDR3 DNA: TGTGCCAGTAGTAGTCGGGCCACGATATTGGATGGCTACACCTTC

clone size: .
D gene: .
J gene: TRBJ1-1
V gene: TRBV5-1
CDR3 protein: CASSIQENTEAFF
CDR3 DNA: TGCGCCAGCAGCATCCAGGAGAACACTGAAGCTTTCTTT

clone size: .
D gene: TRBD1
J gene: TRBJ2-7
V gene: TRBV10-3
CDR3 protein: CAISDSPVGTGTYEQYF
CDR3 DNA: TGTGCCATCAGTGATTCACCCGTCGGGACAGGGACCTACGAGCAGTACTTC

clone size: .
D gene: .
J gene: TRBJ1-2
V gene: TRBV6-6
CDR3 protein: CASSYWGDYGYTF
CDR3 DNA: TGTGCCAGCAGTTACTGGGGGGACTATGGCTACACCTTC

clone size: few
D gene: TRBD1
J gene: TRBJ1-6
V gene: TRBV19
CDR3 protein: CASSYQTGAHSPLHF
CDR3 DNA: TGTGCCAGTAGTTATCAGACAGGGGCTCATTCACCCCTCCACTTT

clone size: .
D gene: TRBD2
J gene: TRBJ2-1
V gene: TRBV9
CDR3 protein: CASSVVSSGGYNEQFF
CDR3 DNA: TGTGCCAGCAGCGTAGTCTCTAGCGGGGGTTACAATGAGCAGTTCTTC

clone size: .
D gene: TRBD1
J gene: TRBJ1-2
V gene: TRBV29-1
CDR3 protein: CSVGQGANYGYTF
CDR3 DNA: TGCAGCGTTGGACAGGGGGCTAACTATGGCTACACCTTC

clone size: once
D gene: .
J gene: TRBJ2-5
V gene: TRBV5-1
CDR3 protein: CASSLRVQSQETQYF
CDR3 DNA: TGCGCCAGCAGCTTGCGGGTTCAGAGCCAAGAGACCCAGTACTTC

clone size: .
D gene: TRBD2
J gene: TRBJ2-3
V gene: TRBV10-3
CDR3 protein: CAISQRGGQIGDTQYF
CDR3 DNA: TGTGCCATCAGTCAACGGGGGGGCCAAATAGGTGATACGCAGTATTTT

clone size: .
D gene: TRBD1
J gene: TRBJ1-2
V gene: TRBV9
CDR3 protein: CASSERPGTGGAYYGYTF
CDR3 DNA: TGTGCCAGCAGCGAGAGACCCGGGACAGGGGGTGCCTACTATGGCTACACCTTC

clone size: .
D gene: .
J gene: TRBJ2-1
V gene: TRBV30
CDR3 protein: CAWRPDGGRDFSYNEQFF
CDR3 DNA: TGTGCCTGGAGGCCCGACGGGGGCCGGGACTTCTCCTACAATGAGCAGTTCTTC

clone size: .
D gene: TRBD2
J gene: TRBJ2-1
V gene: TRBV27
CDR3 protein: CASSPRLASLNEQFF
CDR3 DNA: TGTGCCAGCAGTCCCCGACTAGCTTCTCTCAATGAGCAGTTCTTC

clone size: .
D gene: .
J gene: TRBJ2-1
V gene: TRBV7-3
CDR3 protein: CASSLSTDWVDEQFF
CDR3 DNA: TGTGCCAGCAGCCTTTCGACAGACTGGGTCGATGAGCAGTTCTTC

clone size: .
D gene: .
J gene: TRBJ1-6
V gene: TRBV6-5
CDR3 protein: CASDDQVSPLHF
CDR3 DNA: TGTGCCAGCGACGACCAGGTTTCACCCCTCCACTTT

clone size: .
D gene: .
J gene: TRBJ1-5
V gene: TRBV10-1
CDR3 protein: CASSGGGSNQPQHF
CDR3 DNA: TGCGCCAGCAGTGGTGGTGGCAGCAATCAGCCCCAGCATTTT

clone size: .
D gene: TRBD1
J gene: TRBJ2-3
V gene: TRBV7-2
CDR3 protein: CASSLRGRTDTQYF
CDR3 DNA: TGTGCCAGCAGCCTCAGGGGGCGGACAGATACGCAGTATTTT

clone size: .
D gene: TRBD2
J gene: TRBJ2-7
V gene: TRBV6-5
CDR3 protein: CASQQRGGEQYF
CDR3 DNA: TGTGCCAGCCAACAGCGGGGGGGCGAGCAGTACTTC

clone size: .
D gene: TRBD1
J gene: TRBJ1-1
V gene: TRBV5-4
CDR3 protein: CASSVRDRDSLGTEAFF
CDR3 DNA: TGTGCCAGCAGCGTCCGGGACAGGGACTCTCTTGGGACTGAAGCTTTCTTT

clone size: .
D gene: TRBD2
J gene: TRBJ2-1
V gene: TRBV5-4
CDR3 protein: CASSLGIGLVYNEQFF
CDR3 DNA: TGTGCCAGCAGCTTGGGAATCGGACTAGTCTACAATGAGCAGTTCTTC

clone size: .
D gene: TRBD2
J gene: TRBJ2-3
V gene: TRBV4-1
CDR3 protein: CASSQDGASGGQDTQYF
CDR3 DNA: TGCGCCAGCAGCCAAGATGGCGCTAGCGGGGGACAAGATACGCAGTATTTT

clone size: .
D gene: .
J gene: TRBJ1-6
V gene: TRBV27
CDR3 protein: CASWKASYNSPLHF
CDR3 DNA: TGTGCCAGCTGGAAGGCCTCCTATAATTCACCCCTCCACTTT